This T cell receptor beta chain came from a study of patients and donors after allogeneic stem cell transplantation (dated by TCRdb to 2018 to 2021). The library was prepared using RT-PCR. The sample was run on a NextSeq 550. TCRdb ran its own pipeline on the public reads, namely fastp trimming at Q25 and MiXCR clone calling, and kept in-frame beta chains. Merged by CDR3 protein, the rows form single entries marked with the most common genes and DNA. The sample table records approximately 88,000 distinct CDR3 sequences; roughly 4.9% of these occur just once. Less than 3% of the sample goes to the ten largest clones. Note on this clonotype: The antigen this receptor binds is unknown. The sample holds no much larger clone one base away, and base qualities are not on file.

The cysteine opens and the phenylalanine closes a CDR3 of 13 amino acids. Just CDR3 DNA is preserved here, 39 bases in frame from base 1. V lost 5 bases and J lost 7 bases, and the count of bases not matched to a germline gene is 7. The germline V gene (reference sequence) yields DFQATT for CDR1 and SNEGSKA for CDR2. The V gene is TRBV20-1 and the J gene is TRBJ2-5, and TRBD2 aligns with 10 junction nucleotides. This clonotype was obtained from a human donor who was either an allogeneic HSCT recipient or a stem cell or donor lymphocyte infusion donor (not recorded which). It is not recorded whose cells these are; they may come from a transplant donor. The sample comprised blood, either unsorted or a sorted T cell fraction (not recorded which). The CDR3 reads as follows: CSAETSGLWTQYF. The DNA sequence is TGCAGTGCTGAGACTAGCGGGCTGTGGACCCAGTACTTC.